This T cell receptor beta chain was recovered during a study of CD8+ T cells in alopecia areata (dated by TCRdb to the late 2010s). The study in broad terms: In both human patients and the C3H/HeJ mouse model, the study applied high-throughput TCRbeta sequencing to look at T cell clonal expansion in alopecia areata. RNA was extracted with the PAXgene miRNA kit for fixed scalp, the miRNeasy kit for PBMCs, and the RNeasy kit for mouse skin. Amplification of TCRbeta CDR3 regions was done by immunoSEQ multiplex PCR using 35 Vbeta forward primers and 13 Jbeta reverse primers. Scalp clonality was compared across normal scalp (n=4), patchy alopecia areata scalp (n=8), and alopecia totalis/universalis scalp (n=8). On the human side, TCRbeta sequencing was run on scalp tissue and on sorted CD4+ and CD8+ peripheral blood T cells from healthy controls and from alopecia areata patients with either patchy or totalis/universalis disease.

General conclusions and limits of the study: Unlike mouse skin, which is dominated by gammadelta T cells, normal human skin has resident alphabeta T cells that are also sequenced, and this complicates analysis of the scalp TCR repertoire. Lesional scalp, especially in alopecia totalis/universalis, showed higher clonality and more expanded CD8+ clones than normal scalp, suggesting antigenic drive. Compared with mice, TCR sequences shared between patients were less clear, possibly partly because of HLA diversity across the patient population.

Libraries were built with the immunoSEQ multiplex PCR assay. RNA was extracted from all samples and reverse transcribed into cDNA as template for TCR sequencing. SuperScript III was used to make first-strand cDNA, primed with a 2:1 mix of oligo-dT and random hexamers. A synthetic immune receptor repertoire was used to measure amplification bias, and any remaining bias was corrected computationally. From the authors' description of their analysis: Raw reads were preprocessed for error removal, and CDR3 was defined according to IMGT conventions as running from the conserved cysteine to phenylalanine. Clonality was computed as 1 minus the Shannon entropy, with the entropy normalized by log2 of the number of productive unique TCRs. Scalp TCRbeta sequences were cross-referenced with sorted blood CD4 and CD8 repertoires so that the CD4 or CD8 identity of scalp clones could be inferred. The table comes from immuneACCESS by way of TCRdb, which keeps in-frame sequences with V and J called. Part of the clones is missing from these tables; in studies checked, under half for an unresolved V gene and the rest for unknown reasons. V, J and clone size reflect that table, while D and trimming were determined from the DNA. Across this sample there are over 150,000 clones, with approximately 53% seen only once. The ten top clones hold approximately 4.9% of the sample.

As for this clone: There is no known antigen for this receptor. Base-call qualities are not available, and no considerably larger clone is one nucleotide away.

The cysteine opens and the phenylalanine closes a CDR3 of 13 amino acids. The only DNA kept is the CDR3, 39 bases in frame from the first base. CDR1 and CDR2 are read off the germline V gene as SNHLY and FYNNEI. V lost 8 bases and J lost 6 bases; the stretch between them is 14 bases long. PBMCs were isolated by density centrifugation and stained for CD3, CD4 and CD8, after which CD4+ and CD8+ T cells were sorted on a FACSAria. Scalp biopsies and blood samples were provided by unaffected controls. Sequencing was carried out using CD8+ T cells sorted from blood. This receptor was identified in a human donor in good health. The chain uses TRBV2 and TRBJ2-1; the D gene is perhaps TRBD1 or TRBD2, each of them matching over 6 bases. The nucleotide sequence reads as follows: TGTGCCAGCCCTGTTAGGGGGGCCAATGAGCAGTTCTTC. Translated, it reads CASPVRGANEQFF.